This T cell receptor beta chain was recovered during a study of shared clonotypes between healthy human individuals. Study at large: Ranging from 18 to 49 in age, donors were a couple of women and a few men.

V trimming: 4 bases; J trimming: 5 bases; junction bases outside the gene matches: 3. This CDR3 is 13 amino acids long. Germline CDR1 reads LNHDA; CDR2 reads SQIVND (reference sequence). HIV-negative, healthy adults without recent acute infections or vaccinations were the donors. Original processing notes: Junction-only immunoSEQ sequences carried no quality scores, so filtering differed. Sequenced by immunoSEQ multiplex PCR; TCRdb stores in-frame clones only, minus some. V and J calls plus clone size are reproduced from that table; the DNA served to infer D and trimming. The table records roughly 500,000 clones, 79% of them present only once.

The chain employs TRBV19 and TRBJ2-5, with 8 bases lining up with TRBD1. The sequence came from a middle-aged woman in good health. Some clones in this sample may be carry-over from other donors' samples. The sample comprised PBMCs. CDR3 DNA: TGTGCCAGTAGTAATACAGGGGGTGAGACCCAGTACTTC. Translated: CASSNTGGETQYF.